The rows below give T cell receptor beta chains drawn from one sample of a study of blood T cell repertoires in COVID-19. Sequencing was performed with immunoSEQ multiplex PCR; in TCRdb, only in-frame clones are kept and a portion is missing. The table has 250,000 to 350,000 clones, 70% to 85% seen once; the top ten hold more than 1.1%. The sequencing sample was made of peripheral blood. Receptors originate from a human donor with COVID-19, enrolled during active disease. The donor label of this sample is uncertain. CDR3s include the opening cysteine and the closing phenylalanine or tryptophan. D genes are given only for firm matches. Where a row states a size, it is once, few, many or the class of an expanded clone; other rows omit it.

NA | NA | TRBJ2-5 | TRBV2 | CASSAGVADETQYF | TGTGCCAGCAGTGCAGGGGTGGCGGATGAGACCCAGTACTTC
NA | NA | TRBJ2-3 | TRBV5-6 | CASSLVGTDTQYF | TGTGCCAGCAGCTTGGTCGGAACAGACACGCAGTATTTT
NA | NA | TRBJ1-4 | TRBV5-4 | CASSVGSGAANEKLFF | TGTGCCAGCAGCGTGGGTAGCGGGGCAGCTAATGAAAAACTGTTTTTT
NA | NA | TRBJ2-3 | TRBV19 | CASSPRIRSDTQYF | TGTGCCAGTAGTCCTCGTATCAGGTCAGATACGCAGTATTTT
NA | NA | TRBJ1-1 | TRBV28 | CASSLFDSATEAFF | TGTGCCAGCAGTTTGTTTGACAGTGCAACTGAAGCTTTCTTT
TRBD2 | NA | TRBJ2-7 | TRBV11-2 | CASSSKREGRHEQYF | TGTGCCAGCAGCTCGAAGCGGGAGGGCAGGCACGAGCAGTACTTC
TRBD2 | NA | TRBJ2-3 | TRBV5-1 | CASSLPSWERESADTQYF | TGCGCCAGCAGCTTGCCCTCCTGGGAGCGGGAGTCCGCAGATACGCAGTATTTT
TRBD1 | NA | TRBJ2-4 | TRBV19 | CASSIDLRQGRLAKNIQYF | TGTGCCAGTAGTATAGATCTGAGACAGGGGCGACTAGCCAAAAACATTCAGTACTTC
TRBD2 | once | TRBJ2-1 | TRBV7-8 | CASSLGLAGVREQFF | TGTGCCAGCAGCTTAGGACTAGCGGGAGTTAGGGAGCAGTTCTTC
TRBD1 | NA | TRBJ2-1 | TRBV19 | CASSIPGQGIGEQFF | TGTGCCAGTAGTATCCCAGGACAGGGCATCGGGGAGCAGTTCTTC
TRBD2 | NA | TRBJ2-3 | TRBV29-1 | CSVETSGKGTDTQYF | TGCAGCGTTGAAACTAGCGGCAAAGGCACAGATACGCAGTATTTT
NA | NA | TRBJ2-1 | TRBV5-1 | CASSLGAVYNEQFF | TGCGCCAGCAGCTTGGGGGCAGTCTACAATGAGCAGTTCTTC
TRBD2 | NA | TRBJ2-7 | TRBV28 | CASSSGTSGSRYF | TGTGCCAGCAGCTCCGGGACTAGCGGGAGCAGGTACTTC
NA | NA | TRBJ2-3 | TRBV5-4 | CASSYRLEPSTDTQYF | TGTGCCAGCAGCTACCGACTAGAGCCTAGCACAGATACGCAGTATTTT
TRBD1 | few | TRBJ2-1 | TRBV30 | CAWRNRGKEQFF | TGTGCCTGGAGGAACAGGGGGAAAGAGCAGTTCTTC
NA | NA | TRBJ2-7 | TRBV6-6 | CASSQSRAYEQYF | TGTGCCAGCAGTCAGAGCAGGGCTTACGAGCAGTACTTC
TRBD1 | NA | TRBJ2-7 | TRBV12-3/TRBV12-4 | CASSFSGQGPHF | TGTGCCAGCAGTTTTAGTGGACAGGGCCCCCACTTC
TRBD2 | NA | TRBJ2-1 | TRBV28 | CASSGAGGVGNEQFF | TGTGCCAGCAGTGGAGCGGGAGGAGTCGGCAATGAGCAGTTCTTC
TRBD2 | NA | TRBJ2-5 | TRBV24-1 | CATSGGGGYQETQYF | TGTGCCACCAGTGGGGGGGGAGGGTACCAAGAGACCCAGTACTTC
NA | NA | TRBJ1-2 | TRBV28 | CASSLGTTYGYTF | TGTGCCAGCAGTTTGGGCACCACCTATGGCTACACCTTC
TRBD2 | NA | TRBJ2-1 | TRBV9 | CASSVDSGRDNEQFF | TGTGCCAGCAGCGTAGACAGCGGGAGGGACAATGAGCAGTTCTTC
TRBD1 | NA | TRBJ2-6 | TRBV27 | CASLTAGGAGANVLTF | TGTGCCAGCTTAACCGCAGGGGGCGCTGGGGCCAACGTCCTGACTTTC
TRBD2 | once | TRBJ2-1 | TRBV29-1 | CSVGLAAYNEQFF | TGCAGCGTGGGACTAGCGGCCTACAATGAGCAGTTCTTC
TRBD1 | NA | TRBJ1-2 | TRBV7-6 | CASSLNSGQGANYGYTF | TGTGCCAGCAGCTTAAATTCGGGACAGGGGGCCAACTATGGCTACACCTTC
NA | NA | TRBJ1-1 | TRBV29-1 | CSVVARGSGTEAFF | TGCAGCGTTGTGGCCAGGGGTTCGGGTACTGAAGCTTTCTTT
TRBD1 | NA | TRBJ1-2 | TRBV4-1 | CASTSPGQGVFHGYTF | TGCGCCAGCACCTCCCCGGGGCAGGGGGTCTTTCATGGCTACACCTTC
TRBD1 | NA | TRBJ1-1 | TRBV19 | CASSPQGDRGLRDEAFF | TGTGCCAGTAGTCCCCAGGGGGACAGGGGGCTTAGGGATGAAGCTTTCTTT
TRBD1 | NA | TRBJ1-1 | TRBV7-9 | CASSLVQGMNTEAFF | TGTGCCAGCAGCTTAGTACAGGGGATGAACACTGAAGCTTTCTTT
TRBD2 | once | TRBJ2-3 | TRBV5-4 | CASSLQAGALDTQYF | TGTGCCAGCAGCTTGCAAGCGGGAGCTTTAGATACGCAGTATTTT
NA | NA | TRBJ2-7 | TRBV7-9 | CASSMWGTPPYEQYF | TGTGCCAGCAGCATGTGGGGGACTCCACCCTACGAGCAGTACTTC
TRBD2 | NA | TRBJ2-2 | TRBV5-4 | CASSLGLAGDGRELFF | TGTGCCAGCAGCTTAGGACTAGCGGGCGATGGGCGGGAGCTGTTTTTT
NA | NA | TRBJ2-1 | TRBV7-2 | CASSLAREVEQFF | TGTGCCAGCAGCTTAGCGAGGGAGGTTGAGCAGTTCTTC
TRBD1 | NA | TRBJ2-3 | TRBV10-3 | CAIRRDRVDTQYF | TGTGCCATCAGGAGGGACAGGGTCGATACGCAGTATTTT
TRBD1 | NA | TRBJ2-7 | TRBV5-1 | CASSWRDRDEQYF | TGCGCCAGCAGCTGGAGGGACAGGGACGAGCAGTACTTC
TRBD1 | NA | TRBJ1-2 | TRBV28 | CASSFLDRGGYTF | TGTGCCAGCAGTTTCTTGGACAGGGGGGGCTACACCTTC
NA | NA | TRBJ1-1 | TRBV19 | CASSNFQWEADTEAFF | TGTGCCAGTAGTAATTTTCAGTGGGAGGCGGACACTGAAGCTTTCTTT
TRBD2 | NA | TRBJ2-7 | TRBV4-2 | CASSQGVAGEQYF | TGTGCCAGCAGCCAAGGGGTAGCGGGCGAGCAGTACTTC
NA | NA | TRBJ1-4 | TRBV12-3/TRBV12-4 | CASRLGEGKLFF | TGTGCCAGCAGGCTGGGTGAGGGAAAACTGTTTTTT
TRBD2 | NA | TRBJ2-3 | TRBV5-4 | CASSLRLARSTDTQYF | TGTGCCAGCAGCTTGCGACTAGCGCGTAGCACAGATACGCAGTATTTT